The 29 T cell receptor beta chains presented below share a single source sample, sequenced in a study of shared clonotypes between healthy human individuals (dated by TCRdb to the early 2020s). CD8 naive samples were obtained by positive selection for CCR7 among CD45RO-negative cells, yielding a CD45RA+CCR7+ population from which TemRA cells were excluded. Receptor amplification or capture employed the immunoSEQ multiplex PCR assay. TCRdb took over this immuneACCESS table, retaining in-frame rearrangements with V and J assigned. Such tables are incomplete; in checked studies, under half of the missing clones stem from an unresolved V gene, and the remainder is unexplained. Present in this sample are some 1,900,000 clones, roughly 94% of which were seen just once. The ten largest clones add up to 0.95% to 1.5% of the sample. Material: naive CD8+ T cells sorted from blood. The sample's cell subset or site, from its label and the paper: CD45RA+CCR7+. Receptor source: a man aged 18 to 30 in good health.

This clone is a singleton in its sample. The rearrangement links TRBV4-3 to TRBJ2-7; TRBD2 aligns across 7 bases. Germline-derived CDR1 and CDR2 are LGHNA and YSLEER. Trimming took 1 base from V and 1 from J; bases not matched to a gene: 7. The CDR3 covers 16 residues. CDR3 coding DNA: TGCGCCAGCAGCCAAGCCTGGGGGGGGGAATCCTACGAGCAGTACTTC. Its protein is CASSQAWGGESYEQYF.

The chain recombines TRBV5-1 with TRBJ2-7; the D is unclear. The V and J ends lost 4 bases and 3 bases respectively, with 8 bases between them. Per germline, CDR1 SGHRS and CDR2 YFSETQ. The CDR3 has 12 amino acids. DNA for the CDR3: TGCGCCAGCAGCGCTTATAACTACGAGCAGTACTTC. Translated, it gives CASSAYNYEQYF.

This clone appeared once. This rearrangement joins TRBV11-2 to TRBJ2-5; D unclear. The V end was cut by 4 bases, the J end by 5 bases, with 8 bases between. The CDR3 sequence is 12 residues long. Germline V CDR1 and CDR2: SGHAT, FQNNGV. The CDR3: CASSWSVETQYF. CDR3 DNA sequence: TGTGCCAGCAGCTGGTCTGTGGAGACCCAGTACTTC.

The chain couples TRBV27 to TRBJ2-7, with D possibly TRBD1 on 6 matching bases. The CDR3 is made up of 14 amino acids. Germline V gives CDR1 MNHEY, CDR2 SMNVEV (reference sequence). Trimming took 5 bases from V and 5 from J, leaving 16 bases between them. The CDR3 DNA is TGTGCCAGCAGTATCTCAGGGGCATGGGACGAGCAGTACTTC. As protein: CASSISGAWDEQYF.

CDR3 DNA: TGTGCCAGCAGTTGGGGAAACCCTGAGGAGAATGAGCAGTTCTTC. Its translation is CASSWGNPEENEQFF. The chain recombines TRBV27 with TRBJ2-1; no clear D. The germline V gene has CDR1 MNHEY and CDR2 SMNVEV (reference sequence). Trimming removed 4 bases from V and 7 bases from J, with 17 bases in between. The CDR3 is 15 amino acids.

The chain joins TRBV15 to TRBJ2-5; D not resolved. Trimming cost V 0 bases and J 4 bases, with 9 bases left between them. CDR1 is LNHNV and CDR2 is YYDKDF in the germline V gene (reference sequence). This CDR3 is built from 14 residues. In DNA, the CDR3 is TGTGCCACCAGCAGAGATGCCCTGTCAGAGACCCAGTACTTC. Its translation: CATSRDALSETQYF.

The rearrangement uses TRBV2 and TRBJ2-3; D is undetermined. The CDR3 loop spans 11 amino acids. From germline, CDR1 is SNHLY and CDR2 FYNNEI. The V end lost 8 bases, the J end lost 5 bases, and 8 bases lay between the germline ends. Here the CDR3 DNA reads TGTGCCAGCTCCGAGGTAGATACGCAGTATTTT. Translation: CASSEVDTQYF.

The gene calls are TRBV2 and TRBJ2-7, with 9 nucleotides matching TRBD2. The CDR3 length is 16 residues. Trimming cost V 1 base and J 4 bases; bases outside gene matches: 8. Germline V gives CDR1 SNHLY, CDR2 FYNNEI. The CDR3 sequence: CASSEGLAGSGYEQYF. The CDR3 region has the DNA TGTGCCAGCAGTGAAGGCCTAGCGGGGTCTGGATACGAGCAGTACTTC.

The rearrangement uses TRBV28 and TRBJ1-1; TRBD1 agrees at 8 bases. Trimming removed 3 bases from V and 5 bases from J; junction bases left unmatched: 8. The CDR3 consists of 15 residues. CDR1 MDHEN and CDR2 SYDVKM come from the germline V gene. The CDR3 here is CASSLQGALWTEAFF. The CDR3 nucleotides read TGTGCCAGCAGTTTGCAGGGGGCGCTTTGGACTGAAGCTTTCTTT.

V usage is TRBV5-4 and J usage is TRBJ1-4, with a tentative D call TRBD1 (6 bases). Deletions cut 4 bases from V and 3 bases from J, with 13 bases between. CDR1 and CDR2 (germline): SGHNT, YYREEE (reference sequence). The CDR3 totals 15 residues. The CDR3 loop reads CASSLRGASNEKLFF. CDR3 DNA: TGTGCCAGCAGCCTGCGGGGGGCATCTAATGAAAAACTGTTTTTT.

This clone appeared a single time. The chain recombines TRBV4-1 with TRBJ1-2; D is unresolved. V lost 0 bases to trimming and J lost 5 bases, with 16 bases between them. CDR3 length: 16 residues. Germline CDR1 MGHRA, CDR2 YSYEKL. The chain's CDR3 is CASSQDLKDGLYGYTF. In nucleotides, the CDR3 is TGCGCCAGCAGCCAAGATCTCAAGGACGGTCTTTATGGCTACACCTTC.

The chain's CDR3 is CASSIRGSGTEAFF. The CDR3 DNA follows: TGTGCCAGTAGTATAAGGGGGAGCGGGACTGAAGCTTTCTTT. V and J are TRBV19 and TRBJ1-1; D possibly corresponds to TRBD1 (6 bases). Germline values: CDR1 LNHDA, CDR2 SQIVND (reference sequence). Between the trimmed V and J ends, which lost 2 bases and 5 bases, there was a span of 12 bases. The CDR3 has 14 amino acids.

This sequence joins TRBV11-2 and TRBJ1-2; D may be TRBD1 (6 bases). Germline values: CDR1 SGHAT, CDR2 FQNNGV. The V end lost 1 base, the J end lost 4 bases, and 13 bases lay between the germline ends. The CDR3 is made up of 15 amino acids. The CDR3 nucleotides are TGTGCCAGCAGCTTAGGTGGGGGGCAGGGCTATGGCTACACCTTC. Protein product: CASSLGGGQGYGYTF.

The V gene is TRBV2, the J gene TRBJ2-5, with TRBD2 matching 10 bases. The V segment lost 4 bases and the J segment 4 bases; nucleotides outside the gene matches: 9. CDR1 is SNHLY, CDR2 FYNNEI, per germline. The CDR3 covers 16 residues. CDR3 protein: CASSVAAGGIGETQYF. The DNA of the CDR3 is TGTGCCAGCAGTGTGGCAGCGGGAGGGATCGGAGAGACCCAGTACTTC.

Regarding this clone: Other DNA sequences in the sample encode the same CDR3. The chain employs TRBV6-5 and TRBJ1-4; D remains ambiguous. V gave up 0 bases and J gave up 2 bases, with 7 bases separating them. The length of the CDR3 is 15 residues. Germline V gives CDR1 MNHEY, CDR2 SVGAGI. CDR3 sequence reads: CASSYSAGTNEKLFF. The CDR3 DNA sequence: TGTGCCAGCAGTTACTCGGCAGGCACTAATGAAAAACTGTTTTTT.

This chain joins TRBV2 and TRBJ1-5; D ambiguous. This CDR3 has 15 residues. The ends were cut back, 2 bases at V and 5 bases at J, with 13 bases in the middle. CDR1 and CDR2 from the germline V gene are SNHLY and FYNNEI. The CDR3 loop reads CASSEFWSNDQPQHF. The CDR3 nucleotides are TGTGCCAGCAGTGAATTTTGGTCAAACGATCAGCCCCAGCATTTT. Full variable domain (remainder filled in from reference TRBV2 and TRBJ1-5): EPEVTQTPSHQVTQMGQEVILRCVPISNHLYFYWYRQILGQKVEFLVSFYNNEISEKSEIFDDQFSVERPDGSNFTLKIRSTKLEDSAMYFCASSEFWSNDQPQHFGDGTRLSIL.

This CDR3 reads CAWSEGSGVYNEQFF. The CDR3 DNA reads as TGTGCCTGGAGTGAAGGTAGCGGGGTCTACAATGAGCAGTTCTTC. This chain uses TRBV30 with TRBJ2-1; 8 bases agree with TRBD2. The CDR3 is made up of 15 amino acids. V lost 1 base to trimming and J lost 3 bases; unmatched junction nucleotides: 5. Germline V gives CDR1 GTSNPN, CDR2 SVGIG (reference sequence).

This chain joins TRBV29-1 and TRBJ2-2; D gene uncertain. Germline CDR1 is SQVTM and CDR2 is ANQGSEA. The CDR3 covers 14 residues. The V gene lost 1 base and the J gene lost 2 bases, with 8 bases spanning the gap. CDR3 DNA sequence: TGCAGCGTTGAAGGTTCCAAAAACACCGGGGAGCTGTTTTTT. Translating gives CSVEGSKNTGELFF.

The J gene is TRBJ2-3, the V gene TRBV6-1, with D unclear. V was pared by 0 bases and J by 2 bases, with 9 bases between. The CDR3 totals 15 residues. CDR1 and CDR2 (germline): MNHNS, SASEGT. The DNA for the CDR3 is TGTGCCAGCAGTGAAGCGCTGGTCCTCACAGATACGCAGTATTTT. Translation gives CASSEALVLTDTQYF.

The genes are TRBV4-1 and TRBJ2-7; D call uncertain. This CDR3 is built from 14 residues. CDR1 and CDR2 from the germline V gene are MGHRA and YSYEKL. Trimming removed 4 bases at V and 2 bases at J, with 12 bases between. Here the CDR3 DNA reads TGCGCCAGCAGCCTCAGCACGGGTGCCTACGAGCAGTACTTC. Amino acid sequence: CASSLSTGAYEQYF.

This rearrangement joins TRBV30 to TRBJ2-3; 8 bases line up with TRBD1. The CDR3 is 14 amino acids. Trimming cost V 5 bases and J 1 base; bases outside gene matches: 5. Germline CDR1 GTSNPN, CDR2 SVGIG (reference sequence). The CDR3 nucleotides are TGTGCCTGGGGGCAGGGGGCCGGCACAGATACGCAGTATTTT. It codes for CAWGQGAGTDTQYF.

The rearrangement uses TRBV11-2 and TRBJ1-5, with 8 bases lining up with TRBD1. Germline V gene lookup returns CDR1 SGHAT and CDR2 FQNNGV. This CDR3 spans 16 amino acids. J was trimmed by 2 bases and V by 5 bases; bases with no gene match: 8. CDR3 DNA sequence: TGTGCCAGCAGCCACGGACAGGGTTTCGGCAATCAGCCCCAGCATTTT. Protein: CASSHGQGFGNQPQHF.

The chain couples TRBV18 to TRBJ2-2, with 9 bases that match TRBD1. The germline V gene has CDR1 KGHSH and CDR2 LQKENI. The CDR3 extends over 16 amino acids. The V segment lost 3 bases and the J segment 5 bases; nucleotides outside the gene matches: 7. This CDR3 is CASSPTGQGLTGELFF. In DNA form, the CDR3 reads TGTGCCAGCTCACCTACCGGACAGGGGTTAACCGGGGAGCTGTTTTTT.

The chain is built from TRBV27 and TRBJ1-1; TRBD1 matches 9 bases. J lost 5 bases, V lost 5 bases, and 9 bases had no gene match. This CDR3 is built from 15 residues. The germline V gene has CDR1 MNHEY and CDR2 SMNVEV (reference sequence). CDR3 sequence (DNA): TGTGCCAGCAGTCCCGAACAGGGGGCGCTTACTGAAGCTTTCTTT. Amino acid sequence: CASSPEQGALTEAFF.

As regards this clone: Other DNA sequences in the sample encode the same CDR3. The rearrangement uses TRBV7-9 and TRBJ2-7; D gene unclear. The CDR3 contains 13 residues. The germline V and J ends were trimmed by 3 bases and 3 bases, with 9 bases remaining between them. CDR1 is SEHNR and CDR2 is FQNEAQ in the germline V gene (reference sequence). The DNA for the CDR3 is TGTGCCAGCAGCTTGGAAACGGGCTACGAGCAGTACTTC. It is translated as CASSLETGYEQYF.

Comments on this clone: Compared with germline, one end of the junction differs, possibly owing to a read error. The J gene is TRBJ1-3, the V gene TRBV23-1, with D hard to call. TRBV23-1 is classed as an ORF, of uncertain function. This CDR3 is built from 13 residues. The CDR3 bases are TGCGCCAGCAGACAATGCTCTGGAAACACCATATATTTT. Encoded protein: CASRQCSGNTIYF.

The rearrangement links TRBV4-3 to TRBJ2-1, with 7 positions matching TRBD2. This CDR3 is built from 17 residues. With V trimmed by 0 bases and J by 6 bases, 11 bases remained unmatched. Germline CDR1 LGHNA, CDR2 YSLEER. CDR3 nucleotides: TGCGCCAGCAGCCAAGACGGGCCGGGGAGGGCCTCCAATGAGCAGTTCTTC. Translation: CASSQDGPGRASNEQFF.

CDR3 DNA: TGTGCCAGCAGCCCGGGACCTAGCGGGGGAGGCCCAAGGGAGACCCAGTACTTC. It is translated as CASSPGPSGGGPRETQYF. The chain employs TRBV5-6 and TRBJ2-5; the match to TRBD2 covers 10 bases. The CDR3 is 18 amino acids. Germline CDR1 reads SGHDT; CDR2 reads YYEEEE. J was trimmed by 5 bases and V by 4 bases; bases with no gene match: 17.

This clone was seen a few times. The same CDR3 is also encoded by other DNA sequences in this sample. The chain employs TRBV6-5 and TRBJ1-2, with 9 bases identical to TRBD1. V lost 0 bases to trimming and J lost 6 bases; unmatched junction nucleotides: 2. CDR3 length equals 14 residues. Germline CDR1 reads MNHEY; CDR2 reads SVGAGI. CDR3: CASSYSGTGNGYTF. CDR3 sequence (DNA): TGTGCCAGCAGTTACTCGGGGACAGGGAATGGCTACACCTTC.